This entry lists 30 T cell receptor beta chains sequenced from one sample in a study of identical twins. TCRdb re-derived calls from the 5' RACE reads in MiXCR, one entry per CDR3 protein. The sample carries around 340,000 distinct CDR3 sequences, 9% to 15% recorded once. The same sample was also studied in work on yellow fever vaccine responses in identical twins.

Sample: CD8+ T cells sorted from blood. The origin of the receptors is a woman under 30 in good health.

This clonotype appeared many times. V gene TRBV6-2 or TRBV6-3 combines with J gene TRBJ2-3; D gene unclear. CDR3 length: 11 residues. Germline V gene data show CDR1 as MNHEY and CDR2 as SVGEGT. The V gene lost 2 bases and the J gene lost 4 bases, with 1 base spanning the gap. CDR3 sequence reads: CASSYPDTQYF. CDR3 DNA sequence: TGTGCCAGCAGTTACCCAGATACGCAGTATTTT.

This clonotype came up many times. The chain is built from TRBV7-9 and TRBJ1-1, with TRBD1 as a possible D gene (5 bases). In germline, CDR1 is SEHNR, CDR2 FQNEAQ (reference sequence). There are 14 residues in the CDR3. Trimming removed 8 bases from V and 4 bases from J, with 17 bases in between. The CDR3 reads CASRSEGRSTEAFF. In DNA, the CDR3 is TGTGCCAGCCGCTCGGAGGGGCGAAGCACTGAAGCTTTCTTT.

The genes are TRBV20-1 and TRBJ2-3; D perhaps matches TRBD2 (7 bases). Germline CDR1 and CDR2: DFQATT and SNEGSKA (reference sequence). The CDR3 contains 13 residues. Here the CDR3 reads CRGGPPTTDTQYF. The DNA for the CDR3 is TGCAGGGGGGGGCCCCCCACGACAGATACGCAGTATTTT.

This chain connects TRBV19 to TRBJ2-7; tentative D call: TRBD2 (6 bases). This CDR3 region has 14 residues. V was clipped by 5 bases and J by 1 base, with 12 bases between them. Germline-derived CDR1 and CDR2 are LNHDA and SQIVND (reference sequence). CDR3 coding DNA: TGTGCCAGTAGTCCAAGGGACTTGTCCTACGAGCAGTACTTC. It is translated as CASSPRDLSYEQYF.

This clonotype came up once. The V and J genes are TRBV5-6 and TRBJ2-3; D assignment may be TRBD1 or TRBD2 (5 bases each). The length of the CDR3 is 13 residues. The V end lost 4 bases, the J end lost 4 bases, and 10 bases lay between the germline ends. The V gene's germline CDR1 is SGHDT and CDR2 YYEEEE. This chain's CDR3 is CASSIRDPDTQYF. CDR3 DNA: TGTGCCAGCAGCATCCGGGACCCAGATACGCAGTATTTT. The entire variable domain, with the rest obtained from reference TRBV5-6 and TRBJ2-3, is as follows: DAGVTQSPTHLIKTRGQQVTLRCSPKSGHDTVSWYQQALGQGPQFIFQYYEEEERQRGNFPDRFSGHQFPNYSSELNVNALLLGDSALYLCASSIRDPDTQYFGPGTRLTVL.

This sequence joins TRBV27 and TRBJ2-7; 10 bases map to TRBD1. CDR3 length: 15 amino acids. The V and J ends lost 3 bases and 7 bases, in that order; junction bases with no gene match: 9. Germline V lookup: CDR1 MNHEY, CDR2 SMNVEV (reference sequence). For the CDR3, the DNA is TGTGCCAGCAGTTTGTCGGGACAGGGGCCGTGGGAGCAGTACTTC. Translated, it gives CASSLSGQGPWEQYF.

This clonotype turned up a few times. This chain links TRBV6-5 with TRBJ1-1; D call uncertain. CDR1 is MNHEY, CDR2 SVGAGI, per germline. CDR3 length: 15 residues. V lost 0 bases and J lost 5, with 13 bases in between. As DNA, the CDR3 is TGTGCCAGCAGTTACTCGTCGGCGAGCGGTACTGAAGCTTTCTTT. It translates to CASSYSSASGTEAFF.

Ten or more counts support this clonotype. The V and J genes are TRBV4-2 and TRBJ2-7; TRBD1 matches at 8 bases. The CDR3 is made up of 14 amino acids. The J segment lost 6 bases and the V segment lost 3 bases, leaving 7 bases of the junction unmatched. Germline V gene data show CDR1 as LGHNA and CDR2 as YNFKEQ. The CDR3 bases are TGTGCCAGCAGCCAGGAAGACAGGGGTGCCGAGCAGTACGTC. Translated, it gives CASSQEDRGAEQYV.

This clonotype was recorded at least ten times. This sequence joins TRBV12-3 or TRBV12-4 and TRBJ1-5; D is unclear. The CDR3 runs to 15 residues. Trimming took 0 bases from V and 6 from J, leaving 12 bases between them. CDR3 sequence reads: CASSLAGSLTQPQHF. CDR3 DNA sequence: TGTGCCAGCAGTTTAGCGGGGTCCTTGACTCAGCCCCAGCATTTT.

The table lists this clonotype with many counts. This rearrangement joins TRBV27 to TRBJ1-5; TRBD1 is a possible D gene (6 bases). Germline-derived CDR1 and CDR2 are MNHEY and SMNVEV (reference sequence). Trimming took off 3 bases at V and 5 bases at J, with 8 bases between the two ends. The CDR3 spans 13 residues. In DNA form, the CDR3 reads TGTGCCAGCAGTTTGGGGGGCGATCAGCCCCAGCATTTT. This encodes CASSLGGDQPQHF.

The rearrangement links TRBV5-1 to TRBJ2-1; D gene unclear. Germline CDR1 is SGHRS and CDR2 is YFSETQ. The CDR3 is made up of 16 amino acids. The V end was cut by 0 bases, the J end by 9 bases, with 19 bases between. The DNA of the CDR3 is TGCGCCAGCAGCTTGGGTAACTTTGGGCTAGTCCCTGAGCAGTTCTTC. Its translation is CASSLGNFGLVPEQFF.

This clonotype was counted many times. V is TRBV5-5 and J is TRBJ2-7, with D unresolved. The V end was cut by 1 base, the J end by 3 bases, with 11 bases between. The CDR3 is 14 residues long. Per germline, CDR1 SGHKS and CDR2 YYEKEE (reference sequence). CDR3 sequence reads: CASSLPPEGYEQYF. The DNA of the CDR3 is TGTGCCAGCAGCTTGCCTCCCGAAGGCTACGAGCAGTACTTC.

The chain is built from TRBV28 and TRBJ2-5; D perhaps matches TRBD1 (7 bases). Germline lookup yields CDR1 MDHEN and CDR2 SYDVKM. V was clipped by 6 bases and J by 3 bases, with 11 bases between them. The CDR3 is made up of 13 amino acids. The CDR3 region is CASRRDSEETQYF. DNA for the CDR3: TGTGCCAGCAGGCGGGACAGTGAAGAGACCCAGTACTTC. Full variable domain (remainder filled in from reference TRBV28 and TRBJ2-5): DVKVTQSSRYLVKRTGEKVFLECVQDMDHENMFWYRQDPGLGLRLIYFSYDVKMKEKGDIPEGYSVSREKKERFSLILESASTNQTSMYLCASRRDSEETQYFGPGTRLLVL.

The rearrangement links TRBV27 to TRBJ2-1; D is uncertain. V was pared by 6 bases and J by 5 bases, with 17 bases between. Germline assignment: CDR1 MNHEY and CDR2 SMNVEV (reference sequence). CDR3 length: 15 residues. CDR3 nucleotides: TGTGCCAGCAGGCAAGAGCGTTTCTCTCACAATGAGCAGTTCTTC. Protein sequence: CASRQERFSHNEQFF.

A few counts support this clonotype. The V and J genes are TRBV5-6 and TRBJ1-2; D gene unclear. The V gene lost 0 bases and the J gene lost 8 bases, with 11 bases spanning the gap. There are 13 residues in the CDR3. Germline CDR1 reads SGHDT; CDR2 reads YYEEEE. CDR3 nucleotide sequence: TGTGCCAGCAGCTTGGCCGGGAAGTGGGGCTACACCTTC. It translates to CASSLAGKWGYTF.

The sample holds many counts of this clonotype. The CDR3 sequence: CSARDIWTGTENEQFF. In nucleotides, the CDR3 is TGCAGTGCTAGAGATATTTGGACAGGGACCGAAAATGAGCAGTTCTTC. V is TRBV20-1 and J is TRBJ2-1, with TRBD1 matching 8 bases. V lost 0 bases and J lost 7; bases outside the gene matches: 11. CDR3 length: 16 amino acids. CDR1 and CDR2 from the germline V gene are DFQATT and SNEGSKA (reference sequence).

The sample holds a few counts of this clonotype. V is TRBV2 and J is TRBJ2-3, with TRBD2 as a possible D gene (6 bases). V shed 1 base and J shed 2 bases, with 10 bases lying between them. In germline, CDR1 is SNHLY, CDR2 FYNNEI. This CDR3 region has 15 residues. As DNA, the CDR3 is TGTGCCAGCAGTGAAGGAAGACTAGTCACAGATACGCAGTATTTT. Translating it yields CASSEGRLVTDTQYF.

This clonotype has more than one count but fewer than ten. The CDR3 bases are TGTGCCAGCAGCGGACAGCCTCTCCCTTATAATTCACCCCTCCACTTT. It yields the protein CASSGQPLPYNSPLHF. This chain uses TRBV6-1 with TRBJ1-6; D is possibly TRBD1 (6 bases). This CDR3 comprises 16 residues. The V end lost 6 bases, the J end lost 4 bases, and 16 bases lay between the germline ends. Germline CDR1 is MNHNS and CDR2 is SASEGT.

This sequence joins TRBV12-5 and TRBJ2-2; the D is unclear. This CDR3 comprises 12 residues. The germline CDR1 and CDR2 sequences are LGHNT and FRNRAP. The germline V and J ends were trimmed by 5 bases and 6 bases, with 7 bases remaining between them. The CDR3 sequence is CASGAEAGELFF. The CDR3 DNA sequence: TGTGCTAGTGGTGCAGAGGCCGGGGAGCTGTTTTTT.

Only a few counts were recorded for this clonotype. V and J are TRBV4-2 and TRBJ2-1; D is possibly TRBD2 (5 bases). The V gene's germline CDR1 is LGHNA and CDR2 YNFKEQ. V was pared by 0 bases and J by 5 bases, with 14 bases between. This CDR3 is 16 amino acids long. CDR3 sequence (DNA): TGTGCCAGCAGCCAAGATAGTACTAGAACAGACAATGAGCAGTTCTTC. As protein: CASSQDSTRTDNEQFF.

This rearrangement joins TRBV11-3 to TRBJ2-1; maybe TRBD2 (5 bases). This CDR3 spans 12 amino acids. Deletions cut 7 bases from V and 10 bases from J, with 14 bases between. Germline V gene sequence: CDR1 SGHNT, CDR2 YENEEA. CDR3 region: CASTQRVIEQFF. CDR3 DNA: TGTGCCAGCACCCAGAGGGTAATAGAGCAGTTCTTC.

This chain joins TRBV28 and TRBJ2-1, with TRBD1 identical over 7 bases. J was trimmed by 14 bases and V by 6 bases; bases with no gene match: 19. The germline gives CDR1 MDHEN, CDR2 SYDVKM. The CDR3 is 15 amino acids. The CDR3 protein is CASSRGQWRTLWKFF. The CDR3 bases are TGTGCCAGCAGCCGGGGACAGTGGAGGACGTTGTGGAAGTTCTTC. The full variable domain, completed using reference TRBV28 and TRBJ2-1, is DVKVTQSSRYLVKRTGEKVFLECVQDMDHENMFWYRQDPGLGLRLIYFSYDVKMKEKGDIPEGYSVSREKKERFSLILESASTNQTSMYLCASSRGQWRTLWKFFGPGTRLTVL.

The chain joins TRBV27 to TRBJ2-3; D uncertain. Trimming shortened V by 7 bases and J by 1 base, and 15 bases separated the two germline ends. Germline V gene data show CDR1 as MNHEY and CDR2 as SMNVEV (reference sequence). The CDR3 totals 15 residues. In DNA, the CDR3 is TGTGCCAGCAACAACGCGCCGATGGGCACAGATACGCAGTATTTT. Translation gives CASNNAPMGTDTQYF.

This clonotype was picked up many times. The rearrangement joins TRBV12-3 or TRBV12-4 to TRBJ2-5; maybe TRBD2 (5 bases). V was shortened by 6 bases and J by 5 bases, with 10 bases between the two germline ends. CDR3 length: 12 residues. The CDR3 sequence is CASSLAPETQYF. In DNA, the CDR3 is TGTGCCAGCAGCCTAGCCCCTGAGACCCAGTACTTC.

The V call is TRBV6-5, the J call TRBJ2-7, with unresolved D. The CDR3 spans 13 residues. Trimming took off 0 bases at V and 5 bases at J, with 8 bases between the two ends. CDR1 is MNHEY, CDR2 SVGAGI, per germline. In DNA, the CDR3 is TGTGCCAGCAGTTACTCGGAGCAGAACGAGCAGTACGTC. It codes for CASSYSEQNEQYV.

This clonotype has a handful of counts. V and J are TRBV10-2 and TRBJ2-1; 7 positions match TRBD2. This CDR3 region has 16 residues. Trimming at V came to 1 base and at J to 3 bases, leaving 6 bases not matched to a gene. Germline assignment: CDR1 WSHSY and CDR2 SAAADI. This chain's CDR3 is CASSEYRREIYNEQFF. The CDR3, as DNA: TGCGCCAGCAGTGAGTACCGGCGGGAGATCTACAATGAGCAGTTCTTC.

The genes are TRBV6-5 and TRBJ2-5, with TRBD2 identical over 7 bases. CDR1 and CDR2 from the germline V gene are MNHEY and SVGAGI. The CDR3 is 16 amino acids. With V trimmed by 2 bases and J by 1 base, 7 bases remained unmatched. For the CDR3, the DNA is TGTGCCAGCAGTTACGGGGATAGCGGGCTCCAAGAGACCCAGTACTTC. Translating gives CASSYGDSGLQETQYF.

The V gene is TRBV10-3, the J gene TRBJ2-1; D remains ambiguous. This CDR3 is 12 amino acids long. Germline assignment: CDR1 ENHRY and CDR2 SYGVKD. V was trimmed by 1 base and J by 5 bases, leaving 3 bases between them. CDR3 nucleotide sequence: TGTGCCATCAGTGAGTTGCACAATGAGCAGTTCTTC. This translates into CAISELHNEQFF.

In this sample, this clonotype turned up a few times. This chain joins TRBV29-1 and TRBJ2-7; TRBD1 matches at 7 bases. The CDR3 runs to 13 residues. Germline-derived CDR1 and CDR2 are SQVTM and ANQGSEA. The V and J ends lost 6 bases and 1 base, in that order; junction bases with no gene match: 6. As DNA, the CDR3 is TGCAGCGTCACGACAGGGCTGTCCTACGAGCAGTACTTC. Protein: CSVTTGLSYEQYF.

This clonotype was seen ten or more times. For the CDR3, the DNA is TGTGCCACCACGGTATCCGGGCACCAAGAGACCCAGTACTTC. This gives the protein CATTVSGHQETQYF. The chain joins TRBV24-1 to TRBJ2-5; D is unclear. The CDR3 covers 14 residues. Per germline, CDR1 KGHDR and CDR2 SFDVKD. Trimming cost V 8 bases and J 0 bases, with 12 bases left between them.